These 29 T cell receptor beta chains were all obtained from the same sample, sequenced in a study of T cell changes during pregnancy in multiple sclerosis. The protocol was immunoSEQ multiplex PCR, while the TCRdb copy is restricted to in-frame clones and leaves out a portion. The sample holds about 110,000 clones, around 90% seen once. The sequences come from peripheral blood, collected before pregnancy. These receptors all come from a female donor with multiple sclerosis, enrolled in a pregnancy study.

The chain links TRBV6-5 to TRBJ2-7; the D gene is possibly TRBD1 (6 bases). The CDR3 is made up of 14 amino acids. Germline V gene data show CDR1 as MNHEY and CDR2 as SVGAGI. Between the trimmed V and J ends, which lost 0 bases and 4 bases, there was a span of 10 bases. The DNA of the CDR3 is TGTGCCAGCAGTTACTCGGGGGCGCGGTACGAGCAGTACTTC. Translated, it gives CASSYSGARYEQYF.

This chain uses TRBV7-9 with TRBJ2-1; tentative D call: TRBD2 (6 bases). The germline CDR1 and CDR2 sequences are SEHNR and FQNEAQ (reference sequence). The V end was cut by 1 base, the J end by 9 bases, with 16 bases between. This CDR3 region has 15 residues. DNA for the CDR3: TGTGCCAGCAGCTTAGGTGCGACTAGGAGTGGTGAGCAGTTCTTC. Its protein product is CASSLGATRSGEQFF.

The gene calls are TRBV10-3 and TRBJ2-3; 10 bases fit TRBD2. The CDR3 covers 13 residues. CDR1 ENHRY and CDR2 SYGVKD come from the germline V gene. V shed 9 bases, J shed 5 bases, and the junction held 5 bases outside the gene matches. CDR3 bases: TGTGCCATAAGGACTAGCGGAGGAGATACGCAGTATTTT. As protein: CAIRTSGGDTQYF.

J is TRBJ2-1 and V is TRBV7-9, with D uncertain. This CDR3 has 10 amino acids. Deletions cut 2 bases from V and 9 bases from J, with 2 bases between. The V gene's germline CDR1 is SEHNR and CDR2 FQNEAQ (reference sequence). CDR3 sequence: CASSLLEQFF. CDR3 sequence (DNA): TGTGCCAGCAGCTTACTTGAGCAGTTCTTC.

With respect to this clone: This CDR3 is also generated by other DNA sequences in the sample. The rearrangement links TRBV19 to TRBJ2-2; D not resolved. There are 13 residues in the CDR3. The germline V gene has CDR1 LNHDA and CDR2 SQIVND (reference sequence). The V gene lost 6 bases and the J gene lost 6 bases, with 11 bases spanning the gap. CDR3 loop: CASSTHRAGELFF. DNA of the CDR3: TGTGCCAGTAGCACACATCGGGCCGGGGAGCTGTTTTTT.

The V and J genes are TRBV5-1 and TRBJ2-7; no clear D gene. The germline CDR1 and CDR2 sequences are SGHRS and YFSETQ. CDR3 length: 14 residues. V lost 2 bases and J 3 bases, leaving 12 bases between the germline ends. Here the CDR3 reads CASSFEVSSYEQYF. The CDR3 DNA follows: TGCGCCAGCAGCTTTGAAGTTTCCAGCTACGAGCAGTACTTC.

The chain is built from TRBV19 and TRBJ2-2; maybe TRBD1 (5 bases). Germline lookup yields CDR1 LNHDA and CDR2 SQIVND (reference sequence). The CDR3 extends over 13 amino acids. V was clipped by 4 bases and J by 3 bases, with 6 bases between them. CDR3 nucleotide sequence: TGTGCCAGTAGTAGACAGTACACCGGGGAGCTGTTTTTT. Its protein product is CASSRQYTGELFF.

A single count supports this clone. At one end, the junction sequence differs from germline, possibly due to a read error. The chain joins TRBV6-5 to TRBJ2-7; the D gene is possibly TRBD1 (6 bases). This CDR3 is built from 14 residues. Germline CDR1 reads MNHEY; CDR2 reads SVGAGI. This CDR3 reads CASSNIDRIYAQYF. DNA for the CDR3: TGTGCCAGCTCCAACATCGACAGGATTTACGCGCAGTACTTC.

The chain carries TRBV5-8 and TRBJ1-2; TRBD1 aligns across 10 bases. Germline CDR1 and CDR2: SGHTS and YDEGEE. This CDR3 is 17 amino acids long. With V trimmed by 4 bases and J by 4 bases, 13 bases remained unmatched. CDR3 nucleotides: TGTGCCAGCAGCCCCGGGACAGGGGCGCCCCCTTCCTATGGCTACACCTTC. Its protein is CASSPGTGAPPSYGYTF. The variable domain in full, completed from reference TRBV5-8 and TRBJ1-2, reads EAGVTQSPTHLIKTRGQQATLRCSPISGHTSVYWYQQALGLGLQFLLWYDEGEERNRGNFPPRFSGRQFPNYSSELNVNALELEDSALYLCASSPGTGAPPSYGYTFGSGTRLTVV.

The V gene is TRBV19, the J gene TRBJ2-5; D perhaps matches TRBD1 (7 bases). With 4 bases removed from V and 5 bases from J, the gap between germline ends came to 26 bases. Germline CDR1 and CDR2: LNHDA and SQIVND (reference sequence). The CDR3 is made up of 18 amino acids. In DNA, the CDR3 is TGTGCCAGTAGTACCGGGCGGGGTTTCAAGGGGGCGGGGGAGACCCAGTACTTC. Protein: CASSTGRGFKGAGETQYF.

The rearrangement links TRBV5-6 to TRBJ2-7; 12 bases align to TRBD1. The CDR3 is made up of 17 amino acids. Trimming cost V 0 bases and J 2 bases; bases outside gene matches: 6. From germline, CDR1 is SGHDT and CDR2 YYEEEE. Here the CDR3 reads CASSLVGTGGFAYEQYF. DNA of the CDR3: TGTGCCAGCAGCTTGGTAGGGACAGGGGGCTTCGCCTACGAGCAGTACTTC.

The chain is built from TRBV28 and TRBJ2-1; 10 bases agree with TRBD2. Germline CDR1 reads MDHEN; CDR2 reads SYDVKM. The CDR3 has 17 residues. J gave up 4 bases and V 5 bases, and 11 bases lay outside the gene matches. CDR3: CASSNSAPSGSYNEQFF. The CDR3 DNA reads TGTGCCAGCAGTAACTCTGCCCCTAGCGGGAGTTACAATGAGCAGTTCTTC.

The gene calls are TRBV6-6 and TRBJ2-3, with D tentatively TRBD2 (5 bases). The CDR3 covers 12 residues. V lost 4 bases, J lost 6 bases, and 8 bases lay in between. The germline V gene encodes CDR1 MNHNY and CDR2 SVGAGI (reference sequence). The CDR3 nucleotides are TGTGCCAGCAGTTCCCCGGGGGATACGCAGTATTTT. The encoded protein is CASSSPGDTQYF.

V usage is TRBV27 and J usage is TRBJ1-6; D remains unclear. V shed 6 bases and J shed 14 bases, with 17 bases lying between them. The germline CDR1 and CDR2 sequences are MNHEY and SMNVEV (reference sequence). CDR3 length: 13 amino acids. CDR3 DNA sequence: TGTGCCAGCAGCCCGCGGACCGCGGGCACCCTCCACTTT. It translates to CASSPRTAGTLHF.

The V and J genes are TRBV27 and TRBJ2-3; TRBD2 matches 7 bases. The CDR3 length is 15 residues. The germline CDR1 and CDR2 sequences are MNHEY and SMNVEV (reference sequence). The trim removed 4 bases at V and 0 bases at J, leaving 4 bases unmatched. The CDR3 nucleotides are TGTGCCAGCAGTTGGGGACTACGGAGCACAGATACGCAGTATTTT. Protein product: CASSWGLRSTDTQYF.

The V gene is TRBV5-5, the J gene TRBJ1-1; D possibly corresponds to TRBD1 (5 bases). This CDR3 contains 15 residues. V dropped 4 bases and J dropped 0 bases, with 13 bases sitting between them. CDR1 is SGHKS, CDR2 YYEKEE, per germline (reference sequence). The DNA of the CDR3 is TGTGCCAGCAGCCCAAGGGCAGGGATGAACACTGAAGCTTTCTTT. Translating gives CASSPRAGMNTEAFF.

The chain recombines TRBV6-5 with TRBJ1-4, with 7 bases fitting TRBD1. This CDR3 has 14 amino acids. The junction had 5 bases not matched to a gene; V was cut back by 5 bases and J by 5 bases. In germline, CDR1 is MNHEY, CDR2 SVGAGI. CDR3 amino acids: CASSMTGINEKLFF. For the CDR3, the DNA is TGTGCCAGCAGTATGACAGGGATAAATGAAAAACTGTTTTTT.

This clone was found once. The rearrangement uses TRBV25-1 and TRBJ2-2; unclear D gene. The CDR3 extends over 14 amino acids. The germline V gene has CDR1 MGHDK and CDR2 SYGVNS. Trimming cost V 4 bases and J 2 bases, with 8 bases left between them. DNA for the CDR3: TGTGCCAGCAGTGTGACAATAAACACCGGGGAGCTGTTTTTT. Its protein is CASSVTINTGELFF.

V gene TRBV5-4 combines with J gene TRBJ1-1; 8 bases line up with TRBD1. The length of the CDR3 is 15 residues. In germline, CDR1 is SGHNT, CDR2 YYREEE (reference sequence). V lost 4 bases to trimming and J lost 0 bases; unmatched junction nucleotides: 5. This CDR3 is CASSIGQGLNTEAFF. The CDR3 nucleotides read TGTGCCAGCAGCATTGGACAGGGATTGAACACTGAAGCTTTCTTT.

This CDR3 is CATYPTGGNPYGYTF. The CDR3 DNA is TGTGCCACCTACCCTACAGGGGGGAATCCCTATGGCTACACCTTC. The chain recombines TRBV19 with TRBJ1-2, with TRBD1 matching 8 bases. Germline V gene data show CDR1 as LNHDA and CDR2 as SQIVND (reference sequence). The CDR3 is 15 residues long. V lost 10 bases to trimming and J lost 4 bases; unmatched junction nucleotides: 14. Using reference TRBV19 and TRBJ1-2 for the parts outside the CDR3, the full variable domain is DGGITQSPKYLFRKEGQNVTLSCEQNLNHDAMYWYRQDPGQGLRLIYYSQIVNDFQKGDIAEGYSVSREKKESFPLTVTSAQKNPTAFYLCATYPTGGNPYGYTFGSGTRLTVV.

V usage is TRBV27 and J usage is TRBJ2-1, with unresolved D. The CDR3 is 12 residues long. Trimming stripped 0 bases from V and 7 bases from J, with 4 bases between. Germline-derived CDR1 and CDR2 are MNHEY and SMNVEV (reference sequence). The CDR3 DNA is TGTGCCAGCAGTTTATCGTTAAATGAGCAGTTCTTC. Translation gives CASSLSLNEQFF.

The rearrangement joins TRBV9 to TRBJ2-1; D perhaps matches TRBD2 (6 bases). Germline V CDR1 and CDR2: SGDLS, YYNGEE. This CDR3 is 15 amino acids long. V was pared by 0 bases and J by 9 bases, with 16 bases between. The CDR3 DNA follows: TGTGCCAGCAGCGTAGCGGGACTGTCCGGCGGTGAGCAGTTCTTC. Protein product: CASSVAGLSGGEQFF.

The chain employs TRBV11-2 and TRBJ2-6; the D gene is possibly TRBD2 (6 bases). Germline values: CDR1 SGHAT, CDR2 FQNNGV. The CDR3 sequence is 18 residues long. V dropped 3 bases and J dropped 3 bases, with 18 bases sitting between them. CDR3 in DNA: TGTGCCAGCAGCTTCCGAGGGAAGGTGGAGGGTGGGGCCAACGTCCTGACTTTC. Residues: CASSFRGKVEGGANVLTF.

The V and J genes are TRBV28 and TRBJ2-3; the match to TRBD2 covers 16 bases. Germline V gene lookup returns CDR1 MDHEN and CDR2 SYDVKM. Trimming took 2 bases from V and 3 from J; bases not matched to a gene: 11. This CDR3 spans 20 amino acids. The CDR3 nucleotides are TGTGCCAGCAGTTTAGTACTCGCCGGGACTAGCGGGGGGGGTACAGATACGCAGTATTTT. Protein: CASSLVLAGTSGGGTDTQYF.

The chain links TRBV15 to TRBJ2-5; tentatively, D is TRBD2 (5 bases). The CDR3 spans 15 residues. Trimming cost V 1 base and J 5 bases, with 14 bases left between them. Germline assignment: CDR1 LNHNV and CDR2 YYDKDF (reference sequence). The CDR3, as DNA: TGTGCCACCAGCAGAGCCCGGACTCAAAGCGAGACCCAGTACTTC. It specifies CATSRARTQSETQYF.

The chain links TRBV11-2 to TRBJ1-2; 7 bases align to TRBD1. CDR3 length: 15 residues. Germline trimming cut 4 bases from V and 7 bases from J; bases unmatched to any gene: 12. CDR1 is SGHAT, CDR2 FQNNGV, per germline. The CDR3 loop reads CASSSTAGTAFGYTF. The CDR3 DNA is TGTGCCAGCAGCTCGACCGCCGGGACAGCGTTTGGCTACACCTTC.

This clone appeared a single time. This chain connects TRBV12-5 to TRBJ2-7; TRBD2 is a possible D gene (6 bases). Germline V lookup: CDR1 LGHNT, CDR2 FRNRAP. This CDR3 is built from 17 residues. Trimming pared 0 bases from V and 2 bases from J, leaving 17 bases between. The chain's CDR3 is CASGLVASGVRTYEQYF. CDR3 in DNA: TGTGCTAGTGGTTTGGTAGCCTCGGGGGTTCGTACCTACGAGCAGTACTTC.

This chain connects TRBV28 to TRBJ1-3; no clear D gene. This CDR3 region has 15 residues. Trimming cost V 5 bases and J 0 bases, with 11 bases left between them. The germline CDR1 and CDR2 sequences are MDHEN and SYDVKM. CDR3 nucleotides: TGTGCCAGCAGTGTCGGAGGTCCCTCTGGAAACACCATATATTTT. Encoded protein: CASSVGGPSGNTIYF.

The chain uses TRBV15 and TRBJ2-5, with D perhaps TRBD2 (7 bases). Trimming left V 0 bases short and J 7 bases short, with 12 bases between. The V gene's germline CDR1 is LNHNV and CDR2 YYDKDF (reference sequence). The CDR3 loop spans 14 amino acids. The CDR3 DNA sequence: TGTGCCACCAGCAGAGATCCCGGGGGGCCGACCCAGTACTTC. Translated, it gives CATSRDPGGPTQYF.